The source of this TCR beta chain is a study of T cells in Graves' hyperthyroidism and ophthalmopathy. Study outcomes and limitations: Blood shared most expanded thyroid clonotypes above 0.001. Patients with ophthalmopathy were separated from those with stable hyperthyroidism by a 13 V-J model.

This clonotype was found many times. Its antigen is currently unknown. Researchers took RNA transcripts and amplified the TCR beta CDR3 regions from them. The HTBI primer set was used in a first-round RT-PCR of the TCR CDR3. TCRdb fed the multiplex PCR reads into MiXCR, producing one record per CDR3 protein. The data show about 560,000 distinct CDR3 sequences, with 15% to 20% seen just once and 18% held by the top ten. Across 18 months, stable Graves' hyperthyroidism was marked by no progression to ophthalmopathy. The patients, who ranged from 18 to 65 in age, presented with newly diagnosed hyperthyroidism lasting under 2 months. The V gene's germline CDR1 is SGHAT and CDR2 FQNNGV. The CDR3 is made up of 19 amino acids. V dropped 5 bases and J dropped 1; count of bases not matched to a gene: 13.

Material: blood. The receptor comes from a woman under 30 with Graves' hyperthyroidism. V usage is TRBV11-2 and J usage is TRBJ2-1, with 11 positions matching TRBD1. In DNA, the CDR3 is TGTGCCAGCAGCACCCGGGACAGGGGGAGGGCTAGTTCCTACAATGAGCAGTTCTTC. It translates to CASSTRDRGRASSYNEQFF. The full variable domain, its missing parts supplied by reference TRBV11-2 and TRBJ2-1, is EAGVAQSPRYKIIEKRQSVAFWCNPISGHATLYWYQQILGQGPKLLIQFQNNGVVDDSQLPKDRFSAERLKGVDSTLKIQPAKLEDSAVYLCASSTRDRGRASSYNEQFFGPGTRLTVL.